Listed here are 5 T cell receptor beta chains from one sample, sequenced in a study of T cells in Graves' hyperthyroidism and ophthalmopathy. Template material for amplifying TCR beta CDR3 regions consisted of RNA transcripts. Carried out on the TCR CDR3, a first-round RT-PCR used the HTBI primer set. TCRdb reprocessed the multiplex PCR reads via MiXCR and lists one record per CDR3 protein. Counted here are hundreds of thousands of distinct CDR3 sequences, just under 20% occurring once; the ten biggest clones make up about 45%. The sequencing input was blood. The receptor source for this set is a man aged 35-49 years with Graves' ophthalmopathy.

The chain links TRBV4-1 to TRBJ1-5; D gene uncertain. The CDR3 totals 14 residues. Germline V CDR1 and CDR2: MGHRA, YSYEKL. V was shortened by 3 bases and J by 1 base, with 7 bases between the two germline ends. The DNA for the CDR3 is TGCGCCAGCAGCCAGGTGTCCAGCAATCAGCCCCAGCATTTT. Encoded protein: CASSQVSSNQPQHF.

The CDR3 sequence is CACVTGDHGELFF. The CDR3 DNA is TGTGCCTGTGTTACAGGGGACCACGGGGAGCTGTTTTTT. V usage is TRBV30 and J usage is TRBJ2-2, with 7 bases lining up with TRBD1. The CDR3 consists of 13 residues. Unmatched junction bases numbered 8, after V lost 6 bases and J lost 7 bases. CDR1 and CDR2 (germline): GTSNPN, SVGIG (reference sequence). The full variable domain, its missing parts supplied by reference TRBV30 and TRBJ2-2, is SQTIHQWPATLVQPVGSPLSLECTVEGTSNPNLYWYRQAAGRGLQLLFYSVGIGQISSEVPQNLSASRPQDRQFILSSKKLLLSDSGFYLCACVTGDHGELFFGEGSRLTVL.

In its sample, this clonotype was seen a few times. J is TRBJ1-1 and V is TRBV20-1, with D possibly being TRBD1 (5 bases). The V gene's germline CDR1 is DFQATT and CDR2 SNEGSKA (reference sequence). The CDR3 length is 14 residues. V shed 6 bases and J shed 5 bases, with 19 bases lying between them. This CDR3 is CSADRVNSGTEAFF. DNA of the CDR3: TGCAGTGCCGACCGAGTGAACTCAGGGACTGAAGCTTTCTTT.

This clonotype has at least ten counts. The chain links TRBV7-2 to TRBJ1-5; TRBD1 matches 9 bases. The CDR3 has 15 amino acids. Trimming took 5 bases from V and 4 from J; bases not matched to a gene: 6. Per germline, CDR1 SGHTA and CDR2 FQGNSA. The DNA for the CDR3 is TGTGCCAGCAGCCAGACAGGGGGTTGGAATCAGCCCCAGCATTTT. Translation: CASSQTGGWNQPQHF.

With respect to this clonotype: This sequence may be a read error, since a much larger clone differs from it by one base. The genes are TRBV20-1 and TRBJ2-7, with D perhaps TRBD2 (6 bases). This CDR3 has 16 residues. Looked up from germline, CDR1 is DFQATT and CDR2 is SNEGSKA (reference sequence). The CDR3 is CSAGDNTGREPYEQYF. For the CDR3, the DNA is TGCAGTGCTGGAGATAATACCGGGAGAGAACCTTACGAGCAGTACTTC.